The 9 T cell receptor beta chains reported below all come from one sample, sequenced in a study of cytomegalovirus exposure and HLA in healthy donors. Libraries were prepared by immunoSEQ multiplex PCR; TCRdb keeps only in-frame clonotypes and omits some of them. The sample shows about 63,000 clones, more than 70% of them seen only once. Sequences were obtained from PBMCs. The receptors come from a woman aged 18-29 years in good health and CMV-seronegative.

V is TRBV5-1 and J is TRBJ1-6; 9 bases fit TRBD1. The CDR3 has 15 residues. CDR1 and CDR2 (germline): SGHRS, YFSETQ. V lost 2 bases and J lost 7; bases outside the gene matches: 4. Written as DNA, the CDR3 is TGCGCCAGCAGCTTCCAGGGACAGGGAAATTCACCCCTCCACTTT. Residues: CASSFQGQGNSPLHF.

The rearrangement joins TRBV27 to TRBJ1-2, with D perhaps TRBD1 (6 bases). From germline, CDR1 is MNHEY and CDR2 SMNVEV (reference sequence). This CDR3 region has 15 residues. V dropped 5 bases and J dropped 4 bases, with 17 bases sitting between them. The CDR3 nucleotides read TGTGCCAGCAGTGCCTCTCTAACAGGGCTCTATGGCTACACCTTC. Protein product: CASSASLTGLYGYTF.

V gene TRBV5-1 combines with J gene TRBJ2-5, with TRBD2 as a possible D gene (5 bases). This CDR3 spans 14 amino acids. Trimming left V 4 bases short and J 0 bases short, with 10 bases between. Germline V gives CDR1 SGHRS, CDR2 YFSETQ. In DNA form, the CDR3 reads TGCGCCAGCAGCACGAGGGTGGACCAAGAGACCCAGTACTTC. Amino acid sequence: CASSTRVDQETQYF.

This clone showed up just a few times. The chain combines TRBV5-4 with TRBJ2-7, with 9 positions matching TRBD2. J gave up 6 bases and V 5 bases, and 9 bases lay outside the gene matches. The V gene's germline CDR1 is SGHNT and CDR2 YYREEE (reference sequence). The CDR3 length is 14 residues. The CDR3 region is CASRTTSGWGEQYF. In DNA, the CDR3 is TGTGCCAGCAGAACGACTAGCGGATGGGGCGAGCAGTACTTC.

The chain joins TRBV11-1 to TRBJ2-5; 10 nucleotides agree with TRBD2. The CDR3 runs to 17 residues. J gave up 5 bases and V 5 bases, and 14 bases lay outside the gene matches. CDR1 is SGHAT and CDR2 is FQDESV in the germline V gene (reference sequence). The CDR3 nucleotides read TGTGCCAGCAGCCACCCAAGGGAAGCGGGGGGGAGGGAGACCCAGTACTTC. It is translated as CASSHPREAGGRETQYF.

The chain has TRBV11-2 and TRBJ1-2, with D possibly TRBD1 on 6 matching bases. There are 11 residues in the CDR3. Germline lookup yields CDR1 SGHAT and CDR2 FQNNGV. Trimming shortened V by 8 bases and J by 5 bases, and 9 bases separated the two germline ends. DNA of the CDR3: TGTGCCAGCCGCAGGGGTTATGGCTACACCTTC. As protein: CASRRGYGYTF.

This chain connects TRBV4-2 to TRBJ1-1; 11 bases are a match to TRBD1. V lost 3 bases and J lost 4; bases outside the gene matches: 7. CDR1 is LGHNA and CDR2 is YNFKEQ in the germline V gene. The length of the CDR3 is 16 residues. The CDR3 is CASSQLPGQGVTEAFF. CDR3 nucleotide sequence: TGTGCCAGCAGCCAGTTACCGGGACAGGGGGTCACTGAAGCTTTCTTT.

V gene TRBV28 combines with J gene TRBJ1-5; 7 nucleotides agree with TRBD1. This CDR3 has 15 residues. The V gene end was trimmed by 5 bases and the J gene end by 4 bases; junction bases not matched to a gene: 8. Germline V gene sequence: CDR1 MDHEN, CDR2 SYDVKM. CDR3 DNA: TGTGCCAGCAGTCGAAAGGACAGGTTTAATCAGCCCCAGCATTTT. It translates to CASSRKDRFNQPQHF.

J is TRBJ1-2 and V is TRBV4-1; D is ambiguous. This CDR3 region has 11 residues. Per the germline V gene, CDR1 is MGHRA and CDR2 is YSYEKL. Trimming took 2 bases from V and 8 from J, leaving 6 bases between them. This chain's CDR3 is CASSQPGGYTF. The DNA of the CDR3 is TGCGCCAGCAGCCAACCCGGGGGCTACACCTTC.